The present TCR beta chain was sequenced within a study of regulatory T cells in long-lasting Graves disease. General study findings and limits: Newly diagnosed disease favored TRBV20-1 and TRBJ2-1 over persistent disease.

This clonotype showed up many times. Its target is not known. This CDR3 has 17 amino acids. CDR1 is MDHEN and CDR2 is SYDVKM in the germline V gene. The junction had 16 bases not matched to a gene; V was cut back by 10 bases and J by 4 bases. Assembly of TCR beta libraries relied on iRepertoire HTBI primers together with Arm-PCR of CDR3 regions. One entry per CDR3 protein, called by TCRdb with MiXCR from the multiplex PCR reads. The table has about 470,000 distinct CDR3 sequences, 20% to 25% seen once. Noted time point: persistent/refractory GD, antithyroid drugs over 5 years with positive TRAb. Scientists built the TCR library using RNA that was extracted from PBMCs. Graves' disease diagnoses used American Thyroid Association guidelines.

The sequence was collected from a female donor with Graves disease. The sample consisted of peripheral blood mononuclear cells (PBMCs), taken when the disease was refractory, from a patient treated with antithyroid drugs. V usage is TRBV28 and J usage is TRBJ2-2, with 9 bases that match TRBD1. The CDR3 reads CATEGQGWDLATGELFF. The CDR3 bases are TGTGCCACCGAAGGACAGGGGTGGGACCTAGCCACCGGGGAGCTGTTTTTT.